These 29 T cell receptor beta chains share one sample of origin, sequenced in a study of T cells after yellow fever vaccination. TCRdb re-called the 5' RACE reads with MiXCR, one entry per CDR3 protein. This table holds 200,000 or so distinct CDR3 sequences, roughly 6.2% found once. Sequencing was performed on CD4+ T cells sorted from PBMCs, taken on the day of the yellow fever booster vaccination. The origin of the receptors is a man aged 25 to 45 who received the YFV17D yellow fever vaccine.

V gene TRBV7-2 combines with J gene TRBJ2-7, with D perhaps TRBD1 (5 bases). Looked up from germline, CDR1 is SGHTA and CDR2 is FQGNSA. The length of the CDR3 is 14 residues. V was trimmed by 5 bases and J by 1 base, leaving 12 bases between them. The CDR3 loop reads CASSPQTASYEQYF. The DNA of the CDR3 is TGTGCCAGCAGCCCCCAGACAGCTTCCTACGAGCAGTACTTC.

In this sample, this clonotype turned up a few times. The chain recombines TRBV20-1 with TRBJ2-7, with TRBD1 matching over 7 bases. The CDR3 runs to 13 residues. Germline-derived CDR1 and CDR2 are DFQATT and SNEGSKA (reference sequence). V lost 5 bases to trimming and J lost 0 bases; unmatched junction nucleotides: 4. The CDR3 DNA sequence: TGCAGTGCTCGGGACAGATTCTCCTACGAGCAGTACTTC. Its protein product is CSARDRFSYEQYF.

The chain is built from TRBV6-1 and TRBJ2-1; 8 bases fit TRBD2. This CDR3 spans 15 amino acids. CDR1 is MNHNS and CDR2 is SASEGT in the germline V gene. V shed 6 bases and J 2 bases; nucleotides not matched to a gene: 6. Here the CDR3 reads CASSQGGLAYNEQFF. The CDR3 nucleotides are TGTGCCAGCAGCCAAGGGGGACTAGCCTACAATGAGCAGTTCTTC.

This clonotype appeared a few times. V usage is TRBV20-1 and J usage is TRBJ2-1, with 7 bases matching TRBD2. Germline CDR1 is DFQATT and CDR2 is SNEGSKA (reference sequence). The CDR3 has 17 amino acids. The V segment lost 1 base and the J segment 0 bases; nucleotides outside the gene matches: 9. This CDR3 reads CSARVSGASGSYNEQFF. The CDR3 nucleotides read TGCAGTGCTAGAGTCTCCGGCGCTAGCGGCTCCTACAATGAGCAGTTCTTC.

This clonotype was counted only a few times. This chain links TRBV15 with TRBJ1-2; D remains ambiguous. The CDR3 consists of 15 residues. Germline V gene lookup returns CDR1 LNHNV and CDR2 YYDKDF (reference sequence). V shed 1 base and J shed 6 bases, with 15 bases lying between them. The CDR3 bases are TGTGCCACCAGCAGAGTGAGGGAGGGCATGGATGGCTACACCTTC. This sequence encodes CATSRVREGMDGYTF. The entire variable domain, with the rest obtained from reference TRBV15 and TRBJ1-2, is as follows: DAMVIQNPRYQVTQFGKPVTLSCSQTLNHNVMYWYQQKSSQAPKLLFHYYDKDFNNEADTPDNFQSRRPNTSFCFLDIRSPGLGDTAMYLCATSRVREGMDGYTFGSGTRLTVV.

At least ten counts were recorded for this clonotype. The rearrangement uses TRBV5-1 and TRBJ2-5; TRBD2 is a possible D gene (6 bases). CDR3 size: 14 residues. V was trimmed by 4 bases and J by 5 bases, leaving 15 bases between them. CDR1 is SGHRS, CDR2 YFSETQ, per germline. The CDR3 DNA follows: TGCGCCAGCAGCCCAGGAGGGCCGGTTGAGACCCAGTACTTC. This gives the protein CASSPGGPVETQYF.

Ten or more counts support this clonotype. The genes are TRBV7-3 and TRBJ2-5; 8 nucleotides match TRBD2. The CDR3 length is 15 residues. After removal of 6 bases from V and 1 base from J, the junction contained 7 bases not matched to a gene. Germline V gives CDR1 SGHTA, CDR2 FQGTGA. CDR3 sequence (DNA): TGTGCCAGCAGGATCCCGGGAGGGCCCCAAGAGACCCAGTACTTC. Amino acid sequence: CASRIPGGPQETQYF. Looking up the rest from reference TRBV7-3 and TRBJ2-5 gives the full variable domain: GAGVSQTPSNKVTEKGKYVELRCDPISGHTALYWYRQSLGQGPEFLIYFQGTGAADDSGLPNDRFFAVRPEGSVSTLKIQRTERGDSAVYLCASRIPGGPQETQYFGPGTRLLVL.

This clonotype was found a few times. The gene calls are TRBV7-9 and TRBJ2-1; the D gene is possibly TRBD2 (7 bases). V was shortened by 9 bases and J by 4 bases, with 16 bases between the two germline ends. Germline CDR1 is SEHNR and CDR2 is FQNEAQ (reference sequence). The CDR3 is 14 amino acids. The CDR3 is CASTPGGGYNEQFF. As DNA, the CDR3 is TGTGCCAGTACCCCGGGGGGCGGGTACAATGAGCAGTTCTTC.

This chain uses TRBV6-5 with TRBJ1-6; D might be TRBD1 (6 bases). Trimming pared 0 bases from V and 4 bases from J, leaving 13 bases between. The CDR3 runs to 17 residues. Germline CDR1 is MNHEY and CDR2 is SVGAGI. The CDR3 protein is CASSYSGRRGYNSPLHF. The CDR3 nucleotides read TGTGCCAGCAGTTACTCGGGAAGGAGGGGGTATAATTCACCCCTCCACTTT.

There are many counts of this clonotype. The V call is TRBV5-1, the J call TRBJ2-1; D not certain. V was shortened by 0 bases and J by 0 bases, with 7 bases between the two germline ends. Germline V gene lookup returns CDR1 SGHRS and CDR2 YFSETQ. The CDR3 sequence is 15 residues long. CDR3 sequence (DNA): TGCGCCAGCAGCTTGGGGGCGCGCTCCTACAATGAGCAGTTCTTC. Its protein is CASSLGARSYNEQFF. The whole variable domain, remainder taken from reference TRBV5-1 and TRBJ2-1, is KAGVTQTPRYLIKTRGQQVTLSCSPISGHRSVSWYQQTPGQGLQFLFEYFSETQRNKGNFPGRFSGRQFSNSRSEMNVSTLELGDSALYLCASSLGARSYNEQFFGPGTRLTVL.

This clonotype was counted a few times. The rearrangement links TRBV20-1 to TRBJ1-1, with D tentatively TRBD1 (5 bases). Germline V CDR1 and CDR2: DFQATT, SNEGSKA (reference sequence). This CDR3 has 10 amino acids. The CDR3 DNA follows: TGCGGGGGAATGAACACTGAAGCTTTCTTT. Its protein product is CGGMNTEAFF.

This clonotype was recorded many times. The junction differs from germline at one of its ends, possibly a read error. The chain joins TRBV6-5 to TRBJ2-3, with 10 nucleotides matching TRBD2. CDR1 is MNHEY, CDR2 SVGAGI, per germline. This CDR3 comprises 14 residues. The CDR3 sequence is CASTYQREGDTQYF. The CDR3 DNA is TGTGCCAGCACTTACCAGCGGGAGGGGGATACGCAGTATTTT.

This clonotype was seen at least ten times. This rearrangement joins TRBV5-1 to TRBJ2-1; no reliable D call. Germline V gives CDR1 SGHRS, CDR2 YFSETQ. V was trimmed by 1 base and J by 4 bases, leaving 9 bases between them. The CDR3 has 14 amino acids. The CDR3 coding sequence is TGCGCCAGCAGCTTGAGAGCGAGTTACAATGAGCAGTTCTTC. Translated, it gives CASSLRASYNEQFF.

In DNA form, the CDR3 reads TGCAGTGCTAGAGACGACAGGGGAGGAAACACCATATATTTT. Amino acids: CSARDDRGGNTIYF. The chain recombines TRBV20-1 with TRBJ1-3; 8 bases line up with TRBD1. The length of the CDR3 is 14 residues. J gave up 4 bases and V 0 bases, and 2 bases lay outside the gene matches. The germline gives CDR1 DFQATT, CDR2 SNEGSKA (reference sequence).

CDR3 in amino acids: CASTGGDRNIQYF. As DNA, the CDR3 is TGTGCCAGCACCGGCGGGGATCGGAACATTCAGTACTTC. V usage is TRBV12-3 or TRBV12-4 and J usage is TRBJ2-4; perhaps TRBD2 as D (6 bases). V lost 7 bases and J lost 7, with 14 bases in between. This CDR3 has 13 residues.

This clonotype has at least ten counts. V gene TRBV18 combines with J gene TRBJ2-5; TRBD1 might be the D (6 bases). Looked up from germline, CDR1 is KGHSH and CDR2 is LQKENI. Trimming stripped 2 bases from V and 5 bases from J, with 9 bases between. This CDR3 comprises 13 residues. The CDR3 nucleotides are TGTGCCAGCTCACCATGGGGGCTCGAGACCCAGTACTTC. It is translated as CASSPWGLETQYF. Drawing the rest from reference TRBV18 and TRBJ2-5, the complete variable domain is NAGVMQNPRHLVRRRGQEARLRCSPMKGHSHVYWYRQLPEEGLKFMVYLQKENIIDESGMPKERFSAEFPKEGPSILRIQQVVRGDSAAYFCASSPWGLETQYFGPGTRLLVL.

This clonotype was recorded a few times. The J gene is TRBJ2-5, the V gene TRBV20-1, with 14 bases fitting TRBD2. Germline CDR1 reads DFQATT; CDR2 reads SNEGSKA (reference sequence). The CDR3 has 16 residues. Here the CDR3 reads CSPRMTSGRASETQYF. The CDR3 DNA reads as TGCAGCCCGAGGATGACTAGCGGGAGGGCCAGTGAGACCCAGTACTTC.

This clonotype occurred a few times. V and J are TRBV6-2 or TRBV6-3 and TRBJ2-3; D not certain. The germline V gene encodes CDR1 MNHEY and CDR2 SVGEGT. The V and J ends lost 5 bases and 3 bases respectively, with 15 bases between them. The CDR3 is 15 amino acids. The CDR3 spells CASSKPSLGTDTQYF. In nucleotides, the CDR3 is TGTGCCAGCAGTAAACCTTCCCTTGGGACAGATACGCAGTATTTT.

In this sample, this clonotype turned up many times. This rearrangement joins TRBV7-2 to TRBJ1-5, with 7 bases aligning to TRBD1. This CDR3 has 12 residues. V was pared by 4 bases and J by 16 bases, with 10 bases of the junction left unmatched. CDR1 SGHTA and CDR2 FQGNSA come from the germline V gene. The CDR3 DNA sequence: TGTGCCAGCAGCTCCCCACCGGACAGGCCCCATTTT. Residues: CASSSPPDRPHF.

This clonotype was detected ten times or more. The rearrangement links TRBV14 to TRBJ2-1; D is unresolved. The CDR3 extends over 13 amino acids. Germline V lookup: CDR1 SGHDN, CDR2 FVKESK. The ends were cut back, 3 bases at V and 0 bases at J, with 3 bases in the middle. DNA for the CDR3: TGTGCCAGCAGCCAGAGCTCCTACAATGAGCAGTTCTTC. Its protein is CASSQSSYNEQFF.

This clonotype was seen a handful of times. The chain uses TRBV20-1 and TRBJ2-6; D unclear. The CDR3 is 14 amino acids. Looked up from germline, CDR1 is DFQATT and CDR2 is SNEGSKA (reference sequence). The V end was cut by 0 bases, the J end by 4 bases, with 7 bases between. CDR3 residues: CSARDFAGANVLTF. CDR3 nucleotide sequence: TGCAGTGCTAGAGATTTCGCGGGGGCCAACGTCCTGACTTTC.

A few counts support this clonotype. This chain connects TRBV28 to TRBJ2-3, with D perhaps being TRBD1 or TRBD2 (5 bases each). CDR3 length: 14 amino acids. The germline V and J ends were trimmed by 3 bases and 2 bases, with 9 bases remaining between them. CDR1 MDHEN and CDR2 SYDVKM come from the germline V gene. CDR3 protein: CASSFGASTDTQYF. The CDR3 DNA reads TGTGCCAGCAGTTTCGGGGCGTCCACAGATACGCAGTATTTT. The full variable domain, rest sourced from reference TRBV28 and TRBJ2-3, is DVKVTQSSRYLVKRTGEKVFLECVQDMDHENMFWYRQDPGLGLRLIYFSYDVKMKEKGDIPEGYSVSREKKERFSLILESASTNQTSMYLCASSFGASTDTQYFGPGTRLTVL.

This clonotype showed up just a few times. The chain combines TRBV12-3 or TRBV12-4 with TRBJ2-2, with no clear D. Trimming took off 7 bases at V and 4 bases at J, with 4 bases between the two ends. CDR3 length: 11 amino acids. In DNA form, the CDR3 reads TGTGCCAGCAAGAGCACCGGGGAGCTGTTTTTT. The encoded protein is CASKSTGELFF.

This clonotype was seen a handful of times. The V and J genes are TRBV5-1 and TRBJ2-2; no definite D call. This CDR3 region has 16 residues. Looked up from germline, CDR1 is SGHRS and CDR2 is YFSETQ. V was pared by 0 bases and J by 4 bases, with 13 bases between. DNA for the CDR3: TGCGCCAGCAGCTTGGAATTACTTAGGCTCACCGGGGAGCTGTTTTTT. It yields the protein CASSLELLRLTGELFF.

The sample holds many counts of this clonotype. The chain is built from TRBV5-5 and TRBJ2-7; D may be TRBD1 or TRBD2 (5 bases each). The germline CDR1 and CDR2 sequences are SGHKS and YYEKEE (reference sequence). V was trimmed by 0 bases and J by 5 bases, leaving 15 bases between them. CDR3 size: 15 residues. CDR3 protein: CASSLGAGRGDEQYF. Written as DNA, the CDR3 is TGTGCCAGCAGCTTGGGTGCGGGCCGAGGGGACGAGCAGTACTTC.

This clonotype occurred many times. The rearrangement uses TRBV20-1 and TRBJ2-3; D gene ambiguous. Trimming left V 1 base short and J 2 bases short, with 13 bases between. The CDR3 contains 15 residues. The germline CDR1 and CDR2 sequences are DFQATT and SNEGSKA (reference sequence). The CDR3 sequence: CSARGQRLHTDTQYF. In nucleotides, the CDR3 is TGCAGTGCTAGAGGGCAGAGATTACACACAGATACGCAGTATTTT.

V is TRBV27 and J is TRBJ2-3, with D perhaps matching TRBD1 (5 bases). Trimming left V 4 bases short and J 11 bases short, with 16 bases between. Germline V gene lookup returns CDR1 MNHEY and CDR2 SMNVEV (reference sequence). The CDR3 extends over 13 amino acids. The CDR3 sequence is CASSSPRAAKQYF. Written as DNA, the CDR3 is TGTGCCAGCAGTTCCCCCAGGGCAGCAAAGCAGTATTTT.

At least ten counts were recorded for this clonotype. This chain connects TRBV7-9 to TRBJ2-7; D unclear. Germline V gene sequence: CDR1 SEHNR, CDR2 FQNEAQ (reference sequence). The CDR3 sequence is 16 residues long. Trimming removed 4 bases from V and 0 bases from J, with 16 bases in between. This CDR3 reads CASSYGSSSASYEQYF. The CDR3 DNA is TGTGCCAGCAGCTACGGGTCCTCATCAGCCTCCTACGAGCAGTACTTC.

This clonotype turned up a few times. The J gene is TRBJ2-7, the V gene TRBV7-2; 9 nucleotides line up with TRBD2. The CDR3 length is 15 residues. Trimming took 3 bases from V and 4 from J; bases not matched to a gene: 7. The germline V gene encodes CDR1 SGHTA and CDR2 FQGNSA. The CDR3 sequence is CASSFQREEGYEQYF. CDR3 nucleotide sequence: TGTGCCAGCAGCTTCCAGCGGGAGGAAGGGTACGAGCAGTACTTC.